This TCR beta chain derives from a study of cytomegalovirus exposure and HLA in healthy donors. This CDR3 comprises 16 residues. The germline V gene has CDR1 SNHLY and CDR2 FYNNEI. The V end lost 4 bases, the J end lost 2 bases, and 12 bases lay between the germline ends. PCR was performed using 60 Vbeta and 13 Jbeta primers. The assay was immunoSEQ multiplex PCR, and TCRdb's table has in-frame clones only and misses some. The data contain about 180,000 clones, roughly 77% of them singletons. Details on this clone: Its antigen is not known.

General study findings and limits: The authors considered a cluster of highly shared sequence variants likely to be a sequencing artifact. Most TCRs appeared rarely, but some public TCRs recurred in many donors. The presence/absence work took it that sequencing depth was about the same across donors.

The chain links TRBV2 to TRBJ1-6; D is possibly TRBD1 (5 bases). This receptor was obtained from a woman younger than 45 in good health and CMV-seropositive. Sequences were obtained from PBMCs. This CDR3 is CASSGQGTTYNSPLHF. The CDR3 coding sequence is TGTGCCAGCAGTGGCCAGGGAACTACCTATAATTCACCCCTCCACTTT.